The 7 T cell receptor beta chains in this list originate from one sample, sequenced in a study of a mutant IDH1 vaccine in newly diagnosed glioma. These receptors' antigens are unknown. Described time point: week 23, last vaccination. Every vaccination contained 300 ug of the mutant IDH1 20-mer peptide and was paired with topical imiquimod. The protocol was immunoSEQ multiplex PCR, while the TCRdb copy is restricted to in-frame clones and leaves out a portion. The sample records 26,000 or so clones, around 80% being singletons. The source was PBMCs, collected from a glioma patient whose treatment included an IDH1 peptide vaccine. These TCRs come from a woman under 40 with glioma.

The gene calls are TRBV10-3 and TRBJ2-2; 11 bases map to TRBD2. The CDR3 covers 16 residues. Losses at the gene ends were 7 bases for V and 4 bases for J; bases not matched to a gene: 8. Germline CDR1 reads ENHRY; CDR2 reads SYGVKD. CDR3 region: CAINPTSGGFTGELFF. The CDR3 DNA reads as TGTGCCATCAATCCCACTAGCGGGGGCTTCACCGGGGAGCTGTTTTTT.

The chain joins TRBV10-3 to TRBJ1-1; 7 bases are shared with TRBD1. The CDR3 length is 13 residues. Germline V gives CDR1 ENHRY, CDR2 SYGVKD. Trimming took 7 bases from V and 5 from J; bases not matched to a gene: 7. CDR3 residues: CAIMGGRGTEAFF. CDR3 coding DNA: TGTGCCATCATGGGAGGCAGGGGGACTGAAGCTTTCTTT.

The V gene is TRBV29-1, the J gene TRBJ1-1; D possibly corresponds to TRBD1 (6 bases). Trimming shortened V by 7 bases and J by 5 bases, and 14 bases separated the two germline ends. This CDR3 has 12 residues. CDR1 and CDR2 (germline): SQVTM, ANQGSEA. The CDR3 bases are TGCAGCGGCGAACAGGGTCGGACTGAAGCTTTCTTT. Protein product: CSGEQGRTEAFF. Drawing the rest from reference TRBV29-1 and TRBJ1-1, the complete variable domain is SAVISQKPSRDICQRGTSLTIQCQVDSQVTMMFWYRQQPGQSLTLIATANQGSEATYESGFVIDKFPISRPNLTFSTLTVSNMSPEDSSIYLCSGEQGRTEAFFGQGTRLTVV.

The chain carries TRBV29-1 and TRBJ2-7, with TRBD1 matching 8 bases. Trimming took 6 bases from V and 0 from J; bases not matched to a gene: 7. Germline CDR1 is SQVTM and CDR2 is ANQGSEA. The length of the CDR3 is 14 residues. Here the CDR3 DNA reads TGCAGCGTCGCAGGGGGCTCAAGCTCCTACGAGCAGTACTTC. This encodes CSVAGGSSSYEQYF.

This clone was counted a few times. The V call is TRBV18, the J call TRBJ2-7; 9 bases line up with TRBD1. Germline-derived CDR1 and CDR2 are KGHSH and LQKENI. V trimming: 5 bases; J trimming: 1 base; junction bases outside the gene matches: 6. The CDR3 spans 15 residues. The CDR3 here is CASSSGTGLSYEQYF. The CDR3 nucleotides read TGTGCCAGCTCATCCGGGACAGGGCTTTCCTACGAGCAGTACTTC.

The V and J genes are TRBV29-1 and TRBJ2-7, with TRBD1 identical over 7 bases. CDR1 and CDR2 (germline): SQVTM, ANQGSEA. This CDR3 comprises 11 residues. Trimming removed 5 bases from V and 6 bases from J; junction bases left unmatched: 4. The CDR3 sequence is CSVRGQGEQYF. The CDR3 nucleotides are TGCAGCGTTAGGGGGCAAGGCGAGCAGTACTTC.

A few counts support this clone. The CDR3 DNA sequence: TGTGCCAGCATCAGGAGGGTATCTGGGGCCAACGTCCTGACTTTC. Translated, it gives CASIRRVSGANVLTF. The rearrangement joins TRBV7-9 to TRBJ2-6, with D maybe TRBD2 (6 bases). Germline CDR1 is SEHNR and CDR2 is FQNEAQ (reference sequence). V shed 7 bases and J shed 1 base, with 11 bases lying between them. The CDR3 has 15 residues. Full variable domain (missing parts from reference TRBV7-9 and TRBJ2-6): DTGVSQNPRHKITKRGQNVTFRCDPISEHNRLYWYRQTLGQGPEFLTYFQNEAQLEKSRLLSDRFSAERPKGSFSTLEIQRTEQGDSAMYLCASIRRVSGANVLTFGAGSRLTVL.